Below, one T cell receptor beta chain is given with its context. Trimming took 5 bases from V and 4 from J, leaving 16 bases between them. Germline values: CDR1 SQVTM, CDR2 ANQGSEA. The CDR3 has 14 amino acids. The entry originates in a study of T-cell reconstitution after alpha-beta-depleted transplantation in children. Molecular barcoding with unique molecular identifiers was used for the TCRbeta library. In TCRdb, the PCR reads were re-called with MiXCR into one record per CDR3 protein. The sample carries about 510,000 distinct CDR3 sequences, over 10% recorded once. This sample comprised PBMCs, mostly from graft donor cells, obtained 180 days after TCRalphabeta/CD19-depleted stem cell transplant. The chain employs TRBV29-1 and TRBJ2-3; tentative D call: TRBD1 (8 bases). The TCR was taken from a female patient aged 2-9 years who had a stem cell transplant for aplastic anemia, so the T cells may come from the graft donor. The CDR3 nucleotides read TGCAGCGTTCCCCCACAGGGGGGGTCAGATACGCAGTATTTT. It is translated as CSVPPQGGSDTQYF.